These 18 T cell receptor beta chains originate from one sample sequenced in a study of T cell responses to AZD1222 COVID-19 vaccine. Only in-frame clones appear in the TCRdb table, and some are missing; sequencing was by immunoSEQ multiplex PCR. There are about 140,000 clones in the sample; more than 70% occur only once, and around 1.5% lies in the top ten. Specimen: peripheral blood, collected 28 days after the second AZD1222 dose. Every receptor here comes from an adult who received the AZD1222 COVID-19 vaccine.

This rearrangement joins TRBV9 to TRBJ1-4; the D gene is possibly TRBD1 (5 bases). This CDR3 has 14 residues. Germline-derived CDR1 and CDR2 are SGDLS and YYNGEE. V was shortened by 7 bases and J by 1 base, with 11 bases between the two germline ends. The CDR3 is CASGAGLTNEKLFF. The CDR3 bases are TGTGCCAGCGGGGCCGGGTTAACTAATGAAAAACTGTTTTTT. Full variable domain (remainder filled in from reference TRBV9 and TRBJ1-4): DSGVTQTPKHLITATGQRVTLRCSPRSGDLSVYWYQQSLDQGLQFLIQYYNGEERAKGNILERFSAQQFPDLHSELNLSSLELGDSALYFCASGAGLTNEKLFFGSGTQLSVL.

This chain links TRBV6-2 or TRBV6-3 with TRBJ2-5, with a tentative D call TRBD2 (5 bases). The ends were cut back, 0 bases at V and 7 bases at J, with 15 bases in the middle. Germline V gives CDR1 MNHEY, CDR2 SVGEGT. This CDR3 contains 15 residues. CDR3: CASSYSNVGEATQYF. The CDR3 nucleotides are TGTGCCAGCAGTTACTCGAACGTGGGAGAGGCGACCCAGTACTTC.

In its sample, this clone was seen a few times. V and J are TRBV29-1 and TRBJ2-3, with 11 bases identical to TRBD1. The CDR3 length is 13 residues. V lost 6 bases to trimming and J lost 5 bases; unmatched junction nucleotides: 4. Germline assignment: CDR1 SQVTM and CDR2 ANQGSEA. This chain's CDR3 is CSVDRGQGDTQYF. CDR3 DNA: TGCAGCGTGGACAGGGGGCAGGGAGATACGCAGTATTTT.

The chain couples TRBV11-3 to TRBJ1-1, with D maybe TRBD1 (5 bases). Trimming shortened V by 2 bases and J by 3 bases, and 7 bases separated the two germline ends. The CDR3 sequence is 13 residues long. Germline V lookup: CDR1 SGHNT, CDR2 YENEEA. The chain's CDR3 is CASSLLGDTEAFF. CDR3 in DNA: TGTGCCAGCAGCTTACTGGGGGACACTGAAGCTTTCTTT.

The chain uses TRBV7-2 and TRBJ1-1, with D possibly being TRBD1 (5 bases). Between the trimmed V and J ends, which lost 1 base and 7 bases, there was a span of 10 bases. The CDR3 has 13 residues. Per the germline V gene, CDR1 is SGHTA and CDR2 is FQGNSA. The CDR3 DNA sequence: TGTGCCAGCAGCTTAGGGGGCGGGTATGAAGCTTTCTTT. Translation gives CASSLGGGYEAFF. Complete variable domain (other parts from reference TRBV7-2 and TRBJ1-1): GAGVSQSPSNKVTEKGKDVELRCDPISGHTALYWYRQSLGQGLEFLIYFQGNSAPDKSGLPSDRFSAERTGGSVSTLTIQRTQQEDSAVYLCASSLGGGYEAFFGQGTRLTVV.

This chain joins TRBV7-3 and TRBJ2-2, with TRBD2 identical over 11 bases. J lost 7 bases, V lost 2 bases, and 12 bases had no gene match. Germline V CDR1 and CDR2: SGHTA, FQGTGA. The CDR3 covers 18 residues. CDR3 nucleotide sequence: TGTGCCAGCAGCTTACTGCCTTTAGCGGGAGGGCCGGTCGGGGAGCTGTTTTTT. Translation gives CASSLLPLAGGPVGELFF.

The CDR3 sequence: CASSDQRGSYEQYF. CDR3 coding DNA: TGTGCCAGCAGTGATCAGCGGGGCTCCTACGAGCAGTACTTC. The rearrangement joins TRBV2 to TRBJ2-7; 7 bases agree with TRBD2. Germline CDR1 is SNHLY and CDR2 is FYNNEI. This CDR3 contains 14 residues. V was pared by 3 bases and J by 0 bases, with 2 bases of the junction left unmatched.

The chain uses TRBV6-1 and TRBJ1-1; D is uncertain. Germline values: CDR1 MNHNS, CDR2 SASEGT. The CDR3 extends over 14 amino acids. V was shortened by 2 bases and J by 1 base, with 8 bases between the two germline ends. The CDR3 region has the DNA TGTGCCAGCAGTGAAAACGTGGAGAACACTGAAGCTTTCTTT. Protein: CASSENVENTEAFF.

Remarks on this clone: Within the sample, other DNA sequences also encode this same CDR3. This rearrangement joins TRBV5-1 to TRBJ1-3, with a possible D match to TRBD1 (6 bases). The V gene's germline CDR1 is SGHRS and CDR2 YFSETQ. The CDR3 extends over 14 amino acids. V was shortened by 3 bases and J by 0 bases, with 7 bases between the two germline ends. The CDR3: CASSSDSSGNTIYF. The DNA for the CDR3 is TGCGCCAGCAGCTCGGACAGCTCTGGAAACACCATATATTTT.

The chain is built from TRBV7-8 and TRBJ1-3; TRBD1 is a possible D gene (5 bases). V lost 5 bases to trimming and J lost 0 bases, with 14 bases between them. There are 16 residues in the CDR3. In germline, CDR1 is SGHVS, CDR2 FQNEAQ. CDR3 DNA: TGTGCCAGCAGCGCACTACGAGGGGACTCTGGAAACACCATATATTTT. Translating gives CASSALRGDSGNTIYF.

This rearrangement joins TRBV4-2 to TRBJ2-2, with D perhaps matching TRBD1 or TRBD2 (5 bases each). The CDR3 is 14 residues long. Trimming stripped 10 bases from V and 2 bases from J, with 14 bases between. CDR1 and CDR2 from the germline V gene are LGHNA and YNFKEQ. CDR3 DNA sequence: TGTGCCACTACGGGGCAGGCTAACACCGGGGAGCTGTTTTTT. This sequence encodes CATTGQANTGELFF.

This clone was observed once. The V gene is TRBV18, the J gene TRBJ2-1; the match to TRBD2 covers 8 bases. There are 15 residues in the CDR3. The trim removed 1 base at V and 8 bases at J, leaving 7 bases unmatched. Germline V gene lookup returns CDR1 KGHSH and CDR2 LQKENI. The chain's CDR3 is CASSPLIAGSDEQFF. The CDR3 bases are TGTGCCAGCTCACCACTTATAGCGGGAAGTGATGAGCAGTTCTTC. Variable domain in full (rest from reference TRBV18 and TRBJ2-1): NAGVMQNPRHLVRRRGQEARLRCSPMKGHSHVYWYRQLPEEGLKFMVYLQKENIIDESGMPKERFSAEFPKEGPSILRIQQVVRGDSAAYFCASSPLIAGSDEQFFGPGTRLTVL.

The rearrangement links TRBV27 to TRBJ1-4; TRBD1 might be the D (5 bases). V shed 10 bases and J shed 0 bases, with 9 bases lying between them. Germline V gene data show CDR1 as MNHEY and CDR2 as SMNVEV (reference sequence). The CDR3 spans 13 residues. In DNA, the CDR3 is TGTGCCAATGGGGCCGCAACTAATGAAAAACTGTTTTTT. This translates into CANGAATNEKLFF.

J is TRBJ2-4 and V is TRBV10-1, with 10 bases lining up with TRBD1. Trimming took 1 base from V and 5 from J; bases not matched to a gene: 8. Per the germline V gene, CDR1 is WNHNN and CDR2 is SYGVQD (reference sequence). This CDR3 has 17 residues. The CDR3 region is CASSEWGGTGDQNIQYF. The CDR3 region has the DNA TGCGCCAGCAGTGAGTGGGGGGGGACAGGGGACCAAAACATTCAGTACTTC.

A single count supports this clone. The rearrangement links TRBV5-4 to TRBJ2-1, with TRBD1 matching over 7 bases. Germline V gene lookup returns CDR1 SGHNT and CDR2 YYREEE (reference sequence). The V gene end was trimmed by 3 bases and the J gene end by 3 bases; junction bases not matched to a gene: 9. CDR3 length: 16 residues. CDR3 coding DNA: TGTGCCAGCAGCTCATCCGGTGGGACAGACTACAATGAGCAGTTCTTC. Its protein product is CASSSSGGTDYNEQFF. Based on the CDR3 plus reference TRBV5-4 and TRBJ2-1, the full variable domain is ETGVTQSPTHLIKTRGQQVTLRCSSQSGHNTVSWYQQALGQGPQFIFQYYREEENGRGNFPPRFSGLQFPNYSSELNVNALELDDSALYLCASSSSGGTDYNEQFFGPGTRLTVL.

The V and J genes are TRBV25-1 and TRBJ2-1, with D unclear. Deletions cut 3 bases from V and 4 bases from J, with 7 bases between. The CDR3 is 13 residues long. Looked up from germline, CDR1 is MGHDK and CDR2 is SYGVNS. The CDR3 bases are TGTGCCAGCAGTGAGGGCAGATACAATGAGCAGTTCTTC. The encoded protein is CASSEGRYNEQFF. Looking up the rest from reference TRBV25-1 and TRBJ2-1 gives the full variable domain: EADIYQTPRYLVIGTGKKITLECSQTMGHDKMYWYQQDPGMELHLIHYSYGVNSTEKGDLSSESTVSRIRTEHFPLTLESARPSHTSQYLCASSEGRYNEQFFGPGTRLTVL.

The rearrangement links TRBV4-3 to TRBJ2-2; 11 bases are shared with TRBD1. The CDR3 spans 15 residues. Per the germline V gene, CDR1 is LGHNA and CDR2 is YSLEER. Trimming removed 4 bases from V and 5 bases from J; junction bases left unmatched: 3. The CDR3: CASSPGTGGTGELFF. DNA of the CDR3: TGCGCCAGCAGCCCGGGGACAGGGGGAACCGGGGAGCTGTTTTTT.

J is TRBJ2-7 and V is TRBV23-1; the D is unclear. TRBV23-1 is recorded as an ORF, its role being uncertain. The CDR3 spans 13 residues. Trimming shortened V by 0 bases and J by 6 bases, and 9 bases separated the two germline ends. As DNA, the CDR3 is TGCGCCAGCAGTCAATCGATTCTAGGCGAGCAGTACTTC. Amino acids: CASSQSILGEQYF.